This T cell receptor (beta chain) appears in the sequencing data of a study of OX40 agonist ivuxolimab in advanced cancers. Notes on the research overall: Ivuxolimab was a fully human IgG2 agonistic monoclonal antibody targeting the costimulatory receptor OX40 (CD134). Intravenous ivuxolimab was administered to patients every 2 weeks at six dose levels: 0.01, 0.1, 0.3, 1.5, 3 and 10 mg/kg. Of the 50 to 55 patients in dose escalation, 19 had hepatocellular carcinoma, some 15 had melanoma, 9 had renal cell carcinoma and 9 had head and neck cancer. In the dose-escalation cohort, 75% to 85% of patients were male, and the mean age was 60 years with a range of roughly 20 to 85. Prior anti-PD-1, anti-PD-L1 or anti-CTLA-4 therapy was permitted, and checkpoint inhibitors had been received by roughly two fifths of dose-escalation patients. Partial responses occurred in three dose-escalation patients: two with cutaneous melanoma and one with hepatocellular carcinoma. The purpose of peripheral TCRbeta sequencing was to test whether ivuxolimab changed TCR sequence diversity and led to clonal T-cell expansion. The paper covers the monotherapy dose-escalation part of the phase I ivuxolimab trial, which included N ≈ 54 patients. The study at large found these results: The antigen specificity of the clonally expanded peripheral T cells was not determined. Low levels of normalized T-cell clonal expansion were also shown by some nonresponding patients. At doses of 0.1 to 3.0 mg/kg, clonal expansion of both CD4+ and CD8+ blood T cells was observed from baseline to week 6. After ivuxolimab, more expanded clones were found on average in CD8+ T cells than in CD4+ T cells. In the 0.1-3.0 mg/kg groups, partial responders were among the patients with the lowest normalized peripheral clonal expansion, particularly in CD8+ T cells.

Concerning this clone itself: Its antigen remains undetermined. Base qualities were left out, and no much larger clone turns up one base away.

Genomic DNA was extracted from sorted cells for sequencing of the TCRbeta CDR3 region. The immunoSEQ Assay was used for sequencing of TCRbeta CDR3 regions. TCRdb took this table from immuneACCESS and kept in-frame rearrangements with V and J called. Such tables lack part of the clones; where checked against another copy, unresolved V genes explain under half of the gap, and the rest is unexplained. The sample table lists around 56,000 clones, roughly 90% of them with a count of one. The ten largest clones capture 11% of the sample. The trial excluded patients who had a history of autoimmune disease or who were on systemic immunosuppression. In every dose cohort, peripheral blood was drawn for TCR sequencing at baseline, cycle 4 day 1, and cycle 7 day 1. The samples were taken from a phase I, first-in-human, multicenter, open-label dose-escalation trial of ivuxolimab. Adults with locally advanced or metastatic melanoma, renal cell carcinoma, hepatocellular carcinoma or head and neck squamous cell carcinoma were enrolled in the trial. Before TCR sequencing, CD4+ T cells and CD8+ T cells were sorted from peripheral blood as separate populations.

The sequenced sample was CD4+ or CD8+ T cells sorted from blood, obtained in a trial of the OX40 agonist ivuxolimab. The sequence was obtained from an adult with an advanced solid tumor such as melanoma, head and neck, liver or kidney cancer.

In nucleotides, the sequence is TGTGCCAGCAGCTTGGCCGGGGGAACTTCAGATACGCAGTATTTT. It specifies CASSLAGGTSDTQYF. This sequence uses TRBV5-6 and TRBJ2-3; TRBD2 is perhaps the D gene, given 6 matching bases. The germline ends are 12 bases apart after V is trimmed by 0 bases and J by 4 bases. The CDR3 sequence holds 15 residues, the cysteine and phenylalanine included. The sequence is cut down to CDR3 DNA, 45 bases in frame from base 1. CDR1 and CDR2 are read off the germline V gene as SGHDT and YYEEEE.